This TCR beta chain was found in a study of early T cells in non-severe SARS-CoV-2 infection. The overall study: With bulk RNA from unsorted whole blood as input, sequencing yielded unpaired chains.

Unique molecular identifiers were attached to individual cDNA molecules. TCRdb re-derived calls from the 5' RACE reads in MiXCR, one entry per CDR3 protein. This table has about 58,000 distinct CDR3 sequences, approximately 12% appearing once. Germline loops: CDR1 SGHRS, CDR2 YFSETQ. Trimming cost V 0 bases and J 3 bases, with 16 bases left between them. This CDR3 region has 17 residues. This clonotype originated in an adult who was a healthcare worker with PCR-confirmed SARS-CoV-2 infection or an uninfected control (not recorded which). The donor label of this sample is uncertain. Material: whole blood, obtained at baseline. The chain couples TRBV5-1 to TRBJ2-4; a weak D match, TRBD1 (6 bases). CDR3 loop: CASSLEAGVGIKNIQYF. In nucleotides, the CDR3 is TGCGCCAGCAGCTTGGAGGCAGGGGTAGGAATCAAAAACATTCAGTACTTC.